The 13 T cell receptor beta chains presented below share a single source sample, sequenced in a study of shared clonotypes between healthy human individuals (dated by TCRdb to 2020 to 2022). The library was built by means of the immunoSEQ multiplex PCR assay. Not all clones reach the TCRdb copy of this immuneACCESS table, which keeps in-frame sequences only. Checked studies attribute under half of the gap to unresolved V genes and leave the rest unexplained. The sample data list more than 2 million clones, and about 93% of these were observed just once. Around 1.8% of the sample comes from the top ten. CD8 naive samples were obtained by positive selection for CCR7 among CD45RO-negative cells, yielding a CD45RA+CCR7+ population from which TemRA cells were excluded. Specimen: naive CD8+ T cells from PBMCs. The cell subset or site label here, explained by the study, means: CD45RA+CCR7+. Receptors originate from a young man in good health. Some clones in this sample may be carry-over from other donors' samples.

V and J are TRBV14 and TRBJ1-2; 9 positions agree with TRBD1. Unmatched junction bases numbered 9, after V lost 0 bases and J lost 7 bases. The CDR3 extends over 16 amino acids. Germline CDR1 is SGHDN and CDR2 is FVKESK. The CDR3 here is CASSQDRTGVPRGYTF. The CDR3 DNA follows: TGTGCCAGCAGCCAAGATCGGACAGGGGTACCCCGTGGCTACACCTTC.

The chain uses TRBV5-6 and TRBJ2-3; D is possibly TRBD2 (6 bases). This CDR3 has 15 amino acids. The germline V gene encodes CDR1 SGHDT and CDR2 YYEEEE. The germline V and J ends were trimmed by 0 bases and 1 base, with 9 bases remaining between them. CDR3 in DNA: TGTGCCAGCAGCTTGGCTCCGGGAGGCACAGATACGCAGTATTTT. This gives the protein CASSLAPGGTDTQYF.

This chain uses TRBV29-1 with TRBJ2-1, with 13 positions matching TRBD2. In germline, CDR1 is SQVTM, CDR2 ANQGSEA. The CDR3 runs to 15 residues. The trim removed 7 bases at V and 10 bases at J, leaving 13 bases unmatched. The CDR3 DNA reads TGCAGCGCCCGATTCGGACTAGCGGGAGTGGAGGAGCAGTTCTTC. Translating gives CSARFGLAGVEEQFF.

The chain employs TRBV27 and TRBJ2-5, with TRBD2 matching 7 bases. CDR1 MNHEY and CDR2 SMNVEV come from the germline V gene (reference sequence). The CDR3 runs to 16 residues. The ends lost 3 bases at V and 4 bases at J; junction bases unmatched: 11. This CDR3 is CASSFGPGEGRETQYF. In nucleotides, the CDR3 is TGTGCCAGCAGTTTCGGTCCGGGGGAGGGTAGAGAGACCCAGTACTTC.

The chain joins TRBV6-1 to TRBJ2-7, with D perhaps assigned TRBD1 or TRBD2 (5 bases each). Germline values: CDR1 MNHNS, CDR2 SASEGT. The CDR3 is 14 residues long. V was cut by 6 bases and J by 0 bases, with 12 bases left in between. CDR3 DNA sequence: TGTGCCAGCAGGAAAGGGGAGTTCTCCTACGAGCAGTACTTC. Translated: CASRKGEFSYEQYF.

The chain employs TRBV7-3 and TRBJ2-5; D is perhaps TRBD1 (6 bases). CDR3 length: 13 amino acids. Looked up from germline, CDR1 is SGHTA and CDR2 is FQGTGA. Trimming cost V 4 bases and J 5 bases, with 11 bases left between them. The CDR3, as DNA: TGTGCCAGCAGCTCCAGGGGTGGGGAGACCCAGTACTTC. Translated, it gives CASSSRGGETQYF.

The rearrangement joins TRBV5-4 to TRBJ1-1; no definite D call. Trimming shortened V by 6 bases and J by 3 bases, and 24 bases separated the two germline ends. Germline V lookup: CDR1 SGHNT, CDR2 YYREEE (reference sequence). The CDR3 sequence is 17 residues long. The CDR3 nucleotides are TGTGCCAGCATGACGGCGGGCAGACCTATAAGGGACACTGAAGCTTTCTTT. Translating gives CASMTAGRPIRDTEAFF. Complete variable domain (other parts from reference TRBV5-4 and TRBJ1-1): ETGVTQSPTHLIKTRGQQVTLRCSSQSGHNTVSWYQQALGQGPQFIFQYYREEENGRGNFPPRFSGLQFPNYSSELNVNALELDDSALYLCASMTAGRPIRDTEAFFGQGTRLTVV.

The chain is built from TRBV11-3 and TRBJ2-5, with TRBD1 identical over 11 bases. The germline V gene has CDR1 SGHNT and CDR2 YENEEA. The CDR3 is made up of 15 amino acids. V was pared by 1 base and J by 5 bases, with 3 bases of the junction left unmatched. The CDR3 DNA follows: TGTGCCAGCAGCTTAGGGGACAGGGGGTTGGAGACCCAGTACTTC. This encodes CASSLGDRGLETQYF.

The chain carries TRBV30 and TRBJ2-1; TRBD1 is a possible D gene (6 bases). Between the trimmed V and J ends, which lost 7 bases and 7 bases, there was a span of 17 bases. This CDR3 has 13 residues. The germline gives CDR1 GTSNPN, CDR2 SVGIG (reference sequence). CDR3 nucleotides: TGTGCCTCGTCAGGGGATAGGACAAATGAGCAGTTCTTC. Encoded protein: CASSGDRTNEQFF.

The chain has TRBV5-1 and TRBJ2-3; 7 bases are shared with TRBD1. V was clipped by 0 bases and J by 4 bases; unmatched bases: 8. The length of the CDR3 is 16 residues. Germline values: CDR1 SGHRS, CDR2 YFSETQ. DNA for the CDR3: TGCGCCAGCAGCTTGGCGTTAGGGGGCCGGGCAGATACGCAGTATTTT. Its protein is CASSLALGGRADTQYF.

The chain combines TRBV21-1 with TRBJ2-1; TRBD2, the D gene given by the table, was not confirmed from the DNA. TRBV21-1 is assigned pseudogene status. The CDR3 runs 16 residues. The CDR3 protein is CASSKTRPHAYNEQFF. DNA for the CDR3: TGTGCCAGCAGCAAGACTAGACCACATGCCTACAATGAGCAGTTCTTC.

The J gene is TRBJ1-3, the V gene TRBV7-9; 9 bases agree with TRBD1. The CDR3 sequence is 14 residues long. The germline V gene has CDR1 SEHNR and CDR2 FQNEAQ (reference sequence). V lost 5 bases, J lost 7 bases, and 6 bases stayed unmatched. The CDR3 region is CASSVDRGWNTIYF. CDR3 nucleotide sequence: TGTGCCAGCAGCGTGGACAGGGGATGGAACACCATATATTTT.

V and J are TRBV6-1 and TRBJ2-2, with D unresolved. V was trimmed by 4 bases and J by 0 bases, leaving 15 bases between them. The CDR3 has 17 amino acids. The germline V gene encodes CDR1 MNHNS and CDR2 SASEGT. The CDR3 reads CASSGLLRVPNTGELFF. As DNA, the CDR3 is TGTGCCAGCAGTGGGTTACTTCGGGTCCCGAACACCGGGGAGCTGTTTTTT.